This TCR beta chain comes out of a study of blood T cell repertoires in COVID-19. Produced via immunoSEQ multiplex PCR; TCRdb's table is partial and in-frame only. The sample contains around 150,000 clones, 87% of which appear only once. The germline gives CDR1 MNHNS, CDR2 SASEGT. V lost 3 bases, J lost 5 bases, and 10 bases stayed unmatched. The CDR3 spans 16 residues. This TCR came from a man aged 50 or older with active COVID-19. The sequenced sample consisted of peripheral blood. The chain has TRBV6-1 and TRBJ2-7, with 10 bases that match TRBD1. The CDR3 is CASSDLFGTGVNEQYF. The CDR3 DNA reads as TGTGCCAGCAGTGATCTTTTCGGGACAGGGGTGAACGAGCAGTACTTC.